This TCR beta chain originates from a study of radiotherapy plus CTLA-4 blockade in lung cancer. A word on this clone: The target antigen is unknown.

The assay was immunoSEQ multiplex PCR, and TCRdb's table has in-frame clones only and misses some. The profile shows tens of thousands of clones, approximately 77% of them singletons. Germline V gene data show CDR1 as LGHNT and CDR2 as FRNRAP. V trimming: 1 base; J trimming: 4 bases; junction bases outside the gene matches: 9. The CDR3 contains 17 residues. Findings and caveats of the study: An expansion of tumor-derived TCR clones occurred in blood after radiotherapy plus ipilimumab.

The J gene is TRBJ2-5, the V gene TRBV12-5, with TRBD2 matching over 10 bases. This TCR derives from a human donor with non-small cell lung cancer that progressed on radiotherapy plus ipilimumab. The sequenced sample was peripheral blood, obtained from a patient treated with radiotherapy plus ipilimumab. This CDR3 is CASGLGGEREGLETQYF. The DNA of the CDR3 is TGTGCTAGTGGTTTGGGGGGGGAGCGGGAGGGCCTAGAGACCCAGTACTTC.